This passage covers 11 T cell receptor beta chains from one sample sequenced in a study of regulatory T cells in long-lasting Graves disease. Construction of the TCR beta libraries employed iRepertoire HTBI primers in conjunction with Arm-PCR of CDR3 regions. MiXCR was run by TCRdb on the multiplex PCR reads, yielding one entry per CDR3 protein. The sample has a few hundred thousand distinct CDR3 sequences, less than 25% seen once. Time point noted: persistent/refractory GD, antithyroid drugs over 5 years with positive TRAb. From PBMCs, RNA was extracted and then used to make the TCR library. The sequencing here drew on peripheral blood mononuclear cells (PBMCs), taken when the disease was refractory, from a patient treated with antithyroid drugs. Receptors were obtained from a female donor with Graves disease.

The table lists this clonotype with a few counts. The V and J genes are TRBV29-1 and TRBJ1-1; weak D call: TRBD1 (5 bases). Trimming stripped 0 bases from V and 3 bases from J, with 14 bases between. CDR3 length equals 15 residues. Per the germline V gene, CDR1 is SQVTM and CDR2 is ANQGSEA. The CDR3 region is CSVEDGALGDTEAFF. The CDR3 region has the DNA TGCAGCGTTGAAGATGGGGCACTTGGGGACACTGAAGCTTTCTTT.

The CDR3 region has the DNA TGTGCCAGCAGAACTATTCCTGGGACAGGCGAAGCTTTCTTT. It is translated as CASRTIPGTGEAFF. The V call is TRBV12-3 or TRBV12-4, the J call TRBJ1-1; 8 bases are a match to TRBD1. The V and J ends lost 6 bases and 8 bases, in that order; junction bases with no gene match: 11. This CDR3 spans 14 amino acids.

The chain couples TRBV20-1 to TRBJ1-1; 7 positions match TRBD1. CDR1 and CDR2 (germline): DFQATT, SNEGSKA (reference sequence). CDR3 length equals 13 residues. V lost 4 bases, J lost 8 bases, and 10 bases stayed unmatched. The CDR3 region is CSANRGRLREAFF. DNA of the CDR3: TGCAGTGCTAACAGGGGCCGACTCCGGGAAGCTTTCTTT.

This clonotype was found a few times. The rearrangement joins TRBV20-1 to TRBJ1-1, with a weak D call TRBD1 (6 bases). Between the trimmed V and J ends, which lost 4 bases and 1 base, there was a span of 7 bases. The CDR3 length is 12 residues. Germline V gene sequence: CDR1 DFQATT, CDR2 SNEGSKA (reference sequence). As DNA, the CDR3 is TGCAGTGCTACAGGGGCGAACACTGAAGCTTTCTTT. Encoded protein: CSATGANTEAFF.

This clonotype was counted many times. The chain employs TRBV20-1 and TRBJ1-2; tentative D call: TRBD1 (5 bases). Germline CDR1 DFQATT, CDR2 SNEGSKA (reference sequence). Trimming cost V 3 bases and J 0 bases, with 11 bases left between them. The CDR3 contains 14 residues. The CDR3 loop reads CSASGGLANYGYTF. The DNA of the CDR3 is TGCAGTGCTAGCGGGGGTTTAGCTAACTATGGCTACACCTTC.

This chain connects TRBV29-1 to TRBJ2-2, with D possibly matching TRBD2 (7 bases). Trimming removed 3 bases from V and 7 bases from J, with 12 bases in between. Germline V gene data show CDR1 as SQVTM and CDR2 as ANQGSEA. The CDR3 sequence is 13 residues long. CDR3 protein: CSVDGGAGGELFF. CDR3 DNA sequence: TGCAGCGTTGATGGGGGGGCCGGCGGGGAGCTGTTTTTT.

This clonotype was seen more than once but under ten times. V usage is TRBV19 and J usage is TRBJ1-1, with D possibly matching TRBD1 (5 bases). Trimming took off 5 bases at V and 1 base at J, with 14 bases between the two ends. This CDR3 comprises 15 residues. Germline V CDR1 and CDR2: LNHDA, SQIVND (reference sequence). DNA for the CDR3: TGTGCCAGTAGTCCGACGGGACTTCAGAACACTGAAGCTTTCTTT. Translated: CASSPTGLQNTEAFF. Full variable domain (remainder filled in from reference TRBV19 and TRBJ1-1): DGGITQSPKYLFRKEGQNVTLSCEQNLNHDAMYWYRQDPGQGLRLIYYSQIVNDFQKGDIAEGYSVSREKKESFPLTVTSAQKNPTAFYLCASSPTGLQNTEAFFGQGTRLTVV.

V gene TRBV7-9 combines with J gene TRBJ2-1, with D uncertain. The CDR3 is 15 residues long. Trimming stripped 1 base from V and 8 bases from J, with 15 bases between. Germline loops: CDR1 SEHNR, CDR2 FQNEAQ (reference sequence). CDR3 nucleotides: TGTGCCAGCAGCTTAGGTCCCTCAAGGATCGATGAGCAGTTCTTC. Its translation is CASSLGPSRIDEQFF.

V gene TRBV2 combines with J gene TRBJ2-1; TRBD1 is a possible D gene (5 bases). The CDR3 is 15 amino acids. Trimming removed 2 bases at V and 0 bases at J, with 8 bases between. Looked up from germline, CDR1 is SNHLY and CDR2 is FYNNEI. The CDR3 nucleotides are TGTGCCAGCAGTGAAATTGGGGCCTCCTACAATGAGCAGTTCTTC. This translates into CASSEIGASYNEQFF. Looking up the rest from reference TRBV2 and TRBJ2-1 gives the full variable domain: EPEVTQTPSHQVTQMGQEVILRCVPISNHLYFYWYRQILGQKVEFLVSFYNNEISEKSEIFDDQFSVERPDGSNFTLKIRSTKLEDSAMYFCASSEIGASYNEQFFGPGTRLTVL.

The CDR3 loop is CASWGSGRNEQFF. DNA for the CDR3: TGTGCCAGTTGGGGTAGCGGGAGAAATGAGCAGTTCTTC. This chain links TRBV2 with TRBJ2-1; the match to TRBD2 covers 9 bases. This CDR3 has 13 residues. Looked up from germline, CDR1 is SNHLY and CDR2 is FYNNEI. V shed 9 bases and J 7 bases; nucleotides not matched to a gene: 7.

CDR3 protein: CASSQLQGTYGYTF. CDR3 nucleotide sequence: TGTGCCAGCAGCCAACTACAGGGTACCTATGGCTACACCTTC. The rearrangement links TRBV3-1 to TRBJ1-2, with D perhaps matching TRBD1 (6 bases). The V and J ends lost 2 bases and 4 bases respectively, with 11 bases between them. Per the germline V gene, CDR1 is LGHDT and CDR2 is YNNKEL (reference sequence). The CDR3 extends over 14 amino acids.